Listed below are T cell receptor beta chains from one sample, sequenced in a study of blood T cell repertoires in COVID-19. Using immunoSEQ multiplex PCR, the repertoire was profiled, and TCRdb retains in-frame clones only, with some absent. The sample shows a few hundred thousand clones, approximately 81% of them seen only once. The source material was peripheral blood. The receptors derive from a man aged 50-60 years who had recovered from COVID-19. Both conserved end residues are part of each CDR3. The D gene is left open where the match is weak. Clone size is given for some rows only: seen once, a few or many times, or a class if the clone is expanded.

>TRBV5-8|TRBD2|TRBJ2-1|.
TGTGCCAGCAGGTTTGCGGGACTAGCGGGAGGTAGCTCCTACAATGAGCAGTTCTTC
CASRFAGLAGGSSYNEQFF
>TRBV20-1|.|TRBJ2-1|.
TGCAGCGATGGGCATGAGCAGTTCTTC
CSDGHEQFF
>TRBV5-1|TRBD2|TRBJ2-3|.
TGCGCCAGCAGCCCGACTAGCAAGGCAGATACGCAGTATTTT
CASSPTSKADTQYF
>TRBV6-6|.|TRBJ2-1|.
TGTGCCAGCAGGCCCGGGACTGGAAGTTACAATGAGCAGTTCTTC
CASRPGTGSYNEQFF
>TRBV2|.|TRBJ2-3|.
TGTGCCACCCTGGGAGTGGGGGCGGGAGATACGCAGTATTTT
CATLGVGAGDTQYF
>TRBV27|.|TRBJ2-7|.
TGTGCCAGCAGTTTATCTAGCGGAGTACTAACCTACGAGCAGTACTTC
CASSLSSGVLTYEQYF
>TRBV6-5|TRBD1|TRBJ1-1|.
TGTGCCAGCAGTCGGGGGGACAGGGGGTACACTGAAGCTTTCTTT
CASSRGDRGYTEAFF
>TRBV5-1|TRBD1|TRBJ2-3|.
TGCGCCAGCAGCGGGGACAGGGAGGGGACAGATACGCAGTATTTT
CASSGDREGTDTQYF
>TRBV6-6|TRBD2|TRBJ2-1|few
TGTGCCAGCAGCTACCGGACTAGCGGCGCCTACAATGAGCAGTTCTTC
CASSYRTSGAYNEQFF
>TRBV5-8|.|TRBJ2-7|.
TGTGCCAGCAGCTTTGGTAGGGGTCCCTACGAGCAGTACTTC
CASSFGRGPYEQYF
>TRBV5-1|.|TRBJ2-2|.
TGCGCCAGCAGCGTTATACAGTCCCCAAACACCGGGGAGCTGTTTTTT
CASSVIQSPNTGELFF
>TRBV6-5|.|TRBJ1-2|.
TGTGCCAGCAGGGAGACTCGGGTTCGGGGCTACACCTTC
CASRETRVRGYTF
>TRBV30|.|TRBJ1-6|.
TGTGCCTGGAGTTCTGCGGGGGTCGTAACGTCACCCCTCCACTTT
CAWSSAGVVTSPLHF
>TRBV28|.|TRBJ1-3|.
TGTGCCAGCAGTTTCTCAGGGCTTCTCTCTGGAAACACCATATATTTT
CASSFSGLLSGNTIYF
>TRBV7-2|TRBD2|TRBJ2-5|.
TGTGCCAGCAGCTTACGCGGGAGTAGTAGACAGACCCAGTACTTC
CASSLRGSSRQTQYF
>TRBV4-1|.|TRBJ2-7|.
TGCGCCAGCAGCCAGGTCCTAGACAGAAACTACGAGCAGTACTTC
CASSQVLDRNYEQYF
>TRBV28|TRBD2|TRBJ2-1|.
TGTGCCACGGACGGGAGGGCCTACAATGAGCAGTTCTTC
CATDGRAYNEQFF
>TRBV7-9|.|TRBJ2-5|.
TGTGCCAGCAGCTTTTCGTATCTTGTTGAGACCCAGTACTTC
CASSFSYLVETQYF
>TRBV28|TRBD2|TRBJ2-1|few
TGTGCCAGCAGTCCCTCTAGCGGGAGACCCCCCTACAATGAGCAGTTCTTC
CASSPSSGRPPYNEQFF
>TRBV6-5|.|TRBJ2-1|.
TGTGCCAGCAGAAGAACACTAGTCAGTTCGAATGAGCAGTTCTTC
CASRRTLVSSNEQFF
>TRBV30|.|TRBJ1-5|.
TGTGCCTGGAGTGTAGGTCACGGGAGGGGTCAGCCCCAGCATTTT
CAWSVGHGRGQPQHF
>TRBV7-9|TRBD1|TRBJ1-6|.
TGTGCCAGCAGCACGGGACAGTCTACTTCACCCCTCCACTTT
CASSTGQSTSPLHF
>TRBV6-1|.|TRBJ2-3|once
TGTGCCAGCAGTGAACTAGAGACTCTCACAGATACGCAGTATTTT
CASSELETLTDTQYF
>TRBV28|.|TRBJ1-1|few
TGTGCCAGCAGTTCCCCAGGGATGAACACTGAAGCTTTCTTT
CASSSPGMNTEAFF
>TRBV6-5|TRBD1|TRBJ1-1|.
TGTGCCAGCAGTTCCCAGGGGGCAGGTGACACTGAAGCTTTCTTT
CASSSQGAGDTEAFF
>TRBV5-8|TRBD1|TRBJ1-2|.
TGTGCCAGCAGCTTGGGGGGACAGGGGATACGACGACTATATGGCTACACCTTC
CASSLGGQGIRRLYGYTF
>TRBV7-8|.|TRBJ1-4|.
TGTGCCAGCAGCTTGAGCGGCGCAACTAATGAAAAACTGTTTTTT
CASSLSGATNEKLFF
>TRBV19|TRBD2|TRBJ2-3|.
TGTGCCAGCCGGACTAGCGCAAGCACAGATACGCAGTATTTT
CASRTSASTDTQYF
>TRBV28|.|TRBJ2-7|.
TGTGCCAGCAGTTTAGGGGGACTTTCGACCTACGAGCAGTACTTC
CASSLGGLSTYEQYF
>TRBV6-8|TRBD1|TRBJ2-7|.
TGTGCCAGCAGTTTACCTTCGGGACAGGGGTTCTCCTACGAGCAGTACTTC
CASSLPSGQGFSYEQYF
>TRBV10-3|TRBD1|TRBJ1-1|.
TGTGCCACCGGTGCAGGGGGCATGAACACTGAAGCTTTCTTT
CATGAGGMNTEAFF